The source of this TCR beta chain is a study of blood T cell repertoires in COVID-19. V lost 1 base to trimming and J lost 2 bases, with 11 bases between them. This CDR3 spans 16 amino acids. From germline, CDR1 is SGHVS and CDR2 FNYEAQ. Produced via immunoSEQ multiplex PCR; TCRdb's table is partial and in-frame only. The sample yields under 60,000 clones, approximately 86% seen once. V and J are TRBV7-6 and TRBJ2-2; D might be TRBD1 (5 bases). Sequencing was done on a sample of peripheral blood. The sequence was obtained from a human donor with acute or convalescent COVID-19. The donor label of this sample is uncertain. CDR3 protein: CASSLGPDRNTGELFF. The DNA for the CDR3 is TGTGCCAGCAGCTTAGGGCCAGACAGAAACACCGGGGAGCTGTTTTTT.